What follows describes a single TCR beta chain. The sample originates from a study of blood T cell repertoires in COVID-19. Study-level information: Spain, Italy and the United States supplied samples that represented acute and convalescent COVID-19.

Per the original methods: Reference gene primer amplification gave estimated nucleated cell counts. The assay was immunoSEQ multiplex PCR, and TCRdb's table has in-frame clones only and misses some. V, J and clone size reflect that table, while D and trimming were determined from the DNA. The repertoire holds tens of thousands of clones, with around 86% as singletons. Germline values: CDR1 MNHEY, CDR2 SMNVEV (reference sequence). The CDR3 spans 15 residues. The trim removed 3 bases at V and 6 bases at J, leaving 9 bases unmatched. This TCR derives from a man aged 55 to 70 with active COVID-19. The sample consisted of peripheral blood. The V call is TRBV27, the J call TRBJ2-7, with 9 nucleotides matching TRBD1. In DNA form, the CDR3 reads TGTGCCAGCAGTTTGTCCGGGACAGGGCCATCCGAGCAGTACTTC. As protein: CASSLSGTGPSEQYF.